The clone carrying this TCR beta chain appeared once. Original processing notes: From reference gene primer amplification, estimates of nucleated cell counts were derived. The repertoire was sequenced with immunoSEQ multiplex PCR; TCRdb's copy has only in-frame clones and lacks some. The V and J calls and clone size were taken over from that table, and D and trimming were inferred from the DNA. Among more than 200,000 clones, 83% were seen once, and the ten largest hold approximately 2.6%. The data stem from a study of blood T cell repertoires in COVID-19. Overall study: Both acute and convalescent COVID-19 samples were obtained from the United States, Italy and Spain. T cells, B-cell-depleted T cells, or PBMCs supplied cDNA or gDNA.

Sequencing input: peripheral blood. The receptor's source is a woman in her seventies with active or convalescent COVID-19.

The chain's CDR3 is CASATGDSNQPQHF. DNA for the CDR3: TGCGCCAGCGCAACAGGGGATAGCAATCAGCCCCAGCATTTT. V and J are TRBV10-2 and TRBJ1-5, with 7 positions matching TRBD1. The junction had 4 bases not matched to a gene; V was cut back by 8 bases and J by 0 bases. The CDR3 consists of 14 residues. Per the germline V gene, CDR1 is WSHSY and CDR2 is SAAADI.